The 29 T cell receptor beta chains in this list originate from one sample, sequenced in a study of low-dose radiotherapy and immunotherapy resistance in tumors. Alpha and beta chains were covered, as first-strand cDNA relied on TRAV- and TRBV-specific primers. TCR amplification used about 20 PCR cycles, a constant-region primer and a V-primer adapter. TCRdb called the reads again in MiXCR, with one record for every CDR3 protein. The sample lists around 13,000 distinct CDR3 sequences, 60% occurring once. The receptors here all came from a human donor with advanced metastatic prostate, ovarian, gallbladder or colorectal cancer (not recorded which). This table probably holds off-target reads from a library built for another chain.

The CDR3 nucleotides read TGTGCCATCAGTGAGGAATTAGGGACCGTGGTGGACACTGAAGCTTTCTTT. It yields the protein CAISEELGTVVDTEAFF. The J gene is TRBJ1-1, the V gene TRBV10-3; a weak D match, TRBD1 (5 bases). V was cut by 2 bases and J by 3 bases, with 19 bases left in between. Germline CDR1 ENHRY, CDR2 SYGVKD. The CDR3 has 17 amino acids.

The chain combines TRBV9 with TRBJ1-1, with D possibly being TRBD1 (5 bases). The germline V gene has CDR1 SGDLS and CDR2 YYNGEE. This CDR3 is 16 amino acids long. V lost 0 bases to trimming and J lost 0 bases, with 12 bases between them. CDR3 residues: CASSVDGAWVNTEAFF. For the CDR3, the DNA is TGTGCCAGCAGCGTAGACGGGGCATGGGTGAACACTGAAGCTTTCTTT.

V gene TRBV7-2 combines with J gene TRBJ1-2; D gene unclear. CDR1 SGHTA and CDR2 FQGNSA come from the germline V gene. The CDR3 is 16 amino acids. V dropped 3 bases and J dropped 4 bases, with 18 bases sitting between them. The CDR3 DNA follows: TGTGCCAGCAGCTTCTTCTCAAGCCCGTCGAGCTATGGCTACACCTTC. The encoded protein is CASSFFSSPSSYGYTF.

Concerning this clonotype itself: One end of the junction does not line up with germline, which may come from a read error. The chain combines TRBV24-1 with TRBJ2-2; tentatively, D is TRBD2 (6 bases). The CDR3 runs to 15 residues. Germline-derived CDR1 and CDR2 are KGHDR and SFDVKD. The CDR3 here is CATSAPGGNPGELFF. The CDR3 nucleotides are TGTGCCACCAGCGCTCCGGGCGGGAACCCCGGGGAGCTGTTTTTT.

This clonotype was observed a handful of times. The rearrangement uses TRBV6-1 and TRBJ1-2; 7 bases agree with TRBD1. This CDR3 contains 15 residues. J lost 5 bases, V lost 5 bases, and 11 bases had no gene match. The germline V gene has CDR1 MNHNS and CDR2 SASEGT. The CDR3 region is CASSPGTDPSYGYTF. CDR3 bases: TGTGCCAGCAGTCCAGGGACAGACCCTTCTTATGGCTACACCTTC.

The V and J genes are TRBV12-3 or TRBV12-4 and TRBJ2-2; D unresolved. V dropped 5 bases and J dropped 0 bases, with 1 base sitting between them. This CDR3 region has 12 residues. CDR3 loop: CASSTNTGELFF. CDR3 in DNA: TGTGCCAGCAGTACGAACACCGGGGAGCTGTTTTTT.

This clonotype was counted between two and nine times. V gene TRBV18 combines with J gene TRBJ2-3; TRBD1 agrees at 12 bases. V gave up 3 bases and J gave up 7 bases; unmatched junction bases: 14. CDR3 size: 18 residues. Germline V gene lookup returns CDR1 KGHSH and CDR2 LQKENI. In DNA form, the CDR3 reads TGTGCCAGCTCACCCCCCCGGAGAGCGGGACAGGGGGCTTATACGCAGTATTTT. It is translated as CASSPPRRAGQGAYTQYF.

V is TRBV19 and J is TRBJ1-4, with 8 bases identical to TRBD1. V gave up 5 bases and J gave up 7 bases; unmatched junction bases: 6. CDR1 and CDR2 (germline): LNHDA, SQIVND (reference sequence). The CDR3 loop spans 14 amino acids. The CDR3 loop is CASSSGQAFEKLFF. The CDR3 bases are TGTGCCAGTAGTTCGGGACAGGCGTTTGAAAAACTGTTTTTT.

The V and J genes are TRBV2 and TRBJ1-5; tentatively, D is TRBD1 (6 bases). The germline CDR1 and CDR2 sequences are SNHLY and FYNNEI. The germline V and J ends were trimmed by 1 base and 7 bases, with 14 bases remaining between them. CDR3 length equals 15 residues. CDR3 in amino acids: CASSEVAGVGQPQHF. The CDR3, as DNA: TGTGCCAGCAGTGAAGTTGCAGGGGTAGGACAGCCCCAGCATTTT.

This clonotype was found once. This chain links TRBV28 with TRBJ1-5; D ambiguous. This CDR3 is 10 amino acids long. Trimming took 6 bases from V and 7 from J, leaving 4 bases between them. Germline-derived CDR1 and CDR2 are MDHEN and SYDVKM. The CDR3: CASSRQPQHF. The CDR3, as DNA: TGTGCCAGCAGCCGACAGCCCCAGCATTTT.

The V and J genes are TRBV28 and TRBJ1-5, with unresolved D. The CDR3 is made up of 12 amino acids. With 8 bases removed from V and 5 bases from J, the gap between germline ends came to 10 bases. The germline gives CDR1 MDHEN, CDR2 SYDVKM. CDR3 residues: CASDGTHQPQHF. CDR3 nucleotide sequence: TGTGCCAGCGATGGCACTCATCAGCCCCAGCATTTT.

The chain couples TRBV12-3 or TRBV12-4 to TRBJ1-2; D might be TRBD1 (5 bases). The CDR3 extends over 13 amino acids. Trimming removed 3 bases at V and 4 bases at J, with 9 bases between. The DNA of the CDR3 is TGTGCCAGCAGTTTTCGTGACAGCTATGGCTACACCTTC. Encoded protein: CASSFRDSYGYTF.

This clonotype was detected once. CDR3 sequence: CASSLGLAPRDTQYF. CDR3 DNA sequence: TGTGCCAGCTCGCTAGGACTAGCGCCCAGGGATACGCAGTATTTT. The chain joins TRBV18 to TRBJ2-3; 9 nucleotides agree with TRBD2. Germline V lookup: CDR1 KGHSH, CDR2 LQKENI. CDR3 length: 15 residues. V shed 6 bases and J 6 bases; nucleotides not matched to a gene: 10.

The gene calls are TRBV28 and TRBJ2-7; 9 nucleotides match TRBD2. After removal of 6 bases from V and 4 bases from J, the junction contained 19 bases not matched to a gene. The CDR3 has 18 amino acids. Germline V lookup: CDR1 MDHEN, CDR2 SYDVKM. The CDR3 nucleotides read TGTGCCAGCAGCTACTACTTTCGCGGGAGGGCCGGAGGATACGAGCAGTACTTC. Translating gives CASSYYFRGRAGGYEQYF.

V usage is TRBV6-2 or TRBV6-3 and J usage is TRBJ2-1; 11 bases map to TRBD2. This CDR3 spans 19 amino acids. Germline-derived CDR1 and CDR2 are MNHEY and SVGEGT. The junction had 19 bases not matched to a gene; V was cut back by 6 bases and J by 6 bases. The DNA for the CDR3 is TGTGCCAGCAGCCGCCGGGACGGAGGATATAGCGGGGGGGGCAATGAGCAGTTCTTC. Its protein is CASSRRDGGYSGGGNEQFF.

The rearrangement uses TRBV28 and TRBJ1-2; D may be TRBD1 (6 bases). With 3 bases removed from V and 11 bases from J, the gap between germline ends came to 13 bases. Per germline, CDR1 MDHEN and CDR2 SYDVKM. CDR3 length: 12 residues. CDR3 DNA sequence: TGTGCCAGCAGTTTTAGGACAGCTTGGTACACCTTC. Translation: CASSFRTAWYTF.

J is TRBJ2-5 and V is TRBV7-9, with a weak D call TRBD2 (6 bases). CDR3 length: 14 residues. V was trimmed by 8 bases and J by 4 bases, leaving 17 bases between them. Germline V gene data show CDR1 as SEHNR and CDR2 as FQNEAQ (reference sequence). The CDR3 DNA reads TGTGCCAGCGAAAGTGGGGGGATTAGAGAGACCCAGTACTTC. The encoded protein is CASESGGIRETQYF.

This clonotype appeared a few times. The chain employs TRBV7-2 and TRBJ2-7; the D gene is possibly TRBD1 (6 bases). The CDR3 consists of 15 residues. Between the trimmed V and J ends, which lost 5 bases and 7 bases, there was a span of 21 bases. Germline V gene sequence: CDR1 SGHTA, CDR2 FQGNSA. This CDR3 is CASSPPPQGRKEQYF. Written as DNA, the CDR3 is TGTGCCAGCAGCCCCCCCCCCCAGGGGCGGAAAGAGCAGTACTTC.

The chain links TRBV4-3 to TRBJ2-6; unclear D gene. V shed 3 bases and J shed 2 bases, with 5 bases lying between them. CDR3 length equals 14 residues. Germline V gene data show CDR1 as LGHNA and CDR2 as YSLEER. CDR3 DNA sequence: TGCGCCAGCAGCCAGGTCGCTGGGGCCAACGTCCTGACTTTC. Amino acid sequence: CASSQVAGANVLTF.

This clonotype showed up just a few times. This chain uses TRBV7-9 with TRBJ2-3, with D unresolved. This CDR3 spans 15 amino acids. Deletions cut 4 bases from V and 3 bases from J, with 14 bases between. CDR1 is SEHNR, CDR2 FQNEAQ, per germline (reference sequence). The CDR3: CASSYGSTLTDTQYF. CDR3 in DNA: TGTGCCAGCAGCTACGGATCGACCCTTACAGATACGCAGTATTTT.

The chain has TRBV6-8 and TRBJ1-1, with 8 bases identical to TRBD1. CDR1 and CDR2 (germline): MNHGY, SAAAGT. The V segment lost 5 bases and the J segment 0 bases; nucleotides outside the gene matches: 5. The CDR3 has 15 amino acids. CDR3 in amino acids: CASSPPTGVNTEAFF. CDR3 nucleotide sequence: TGTGCCAGCAGTCCCCCGACAGGGGTGAACACTGAAGCTTTCTTT.

The chain links TRBV11-2 to TRBJ2-5, with D uncertain. The ends were cut back, 4 bases at V and 0 bases at J, with 12 bases in the middle. In germline, CDR1 is SGHAT, CDR2 FQNNGV. The CDR3 covers 15 residues. CDR3 nucleotide sequence: TGTGCCAGCAGCTCGGTTGGTGGCCACCAAGAGACCCAGTACTTC. It codes for CASSSVGGHQETQYF.

This chain links TRBV6-6 with TRBJ2-7; possibly TRBD1 for D (6 bases). V lost 2 bases, J lost 2 bases, and 7 bases lay in between. Germline loops: CDR1 MNHNY, CDR2 SVGAGI (reference sequence). The length of the CDR3 is 13 residues. CDR3 nucleotides: TGTGCCAGCAGTTACAGGGGGACCTACGAGCAGTACTTC. It yields the protein CASSYRGTYEQYF.

This clonotype was observed a handful of times. The V and J genes are TRBV11-2 and TRBJ2-3; D possibly corresponds to TRBD1 (5 bases). Germline-derived CDR1 and CDR2 are SGHAT and FQNNGV. The CDR3 sequence is 14 residues long. V lost 3 bases, J lost 1 base, and 8 bases lay in between. As DNA, the CDR3 is TGTGCCAGCAGCTTGGGCAGGGGCACAGATACGCAGTATTTT. It specifies CASSLGRGTDTQYF. The variable domain in full, completed from reference TRBV11-2 and TRBJ2-3, reads EAGVAQSPRYKIIEKRQSVAFWCNPISGHATLYWYQQILGQGPKLLIQFQNNGVVDDSQLPKDRFSAERLKGVDSTLKIQPAKLEDSAVYLCASSLGRGTDTQYFGPGTRLTVL.

The chain couples TRBV11-2 to TRBJ1-5, with no clear D. The CDR3 contains 14 residues. The germline V gene has CDR1 SGHAT and CDR2 FQNNGV. V lost 3 bases and J 3 bases, leaving 9 bases between the germline ends. In DNA form, the CDR3 reads TGTGCCAGCAGCTTGGAACCGATCAATCAGCCCCAGCATTTT. Amino acid sequence: CASSLEPINQPQHF.

The V call is TRBV4-1, the J call TRBJ2-3; TRBD2 agrees at 7 bases. The trim removed 3 bases at V and 7 bases at J, leaving 13 bases unmatched. Per germline, CDR1 MGHRA and CDR2 YSYEKL. CDR3 length equals 16 residues. The CDR3 loop reads CASSHLGTTALNTQYF. CDR3 sequence (DNA): TGCGCCAGCAGCCACCTCGGGACTACGGCTTTGAATACGCAGTATTTT.

V usage is TRBV7-2 and J usage is TRBJ2-7; the D gene is possibly TRBD1 (6 bases). The V gene's germline CDR1 is SGHTA and CDR2 FQGNSA. This CDR3 has 14 amino acids. V lost 2 bases to trimming and J lost 1 base, with 9 bases between them. The CDR3 sequence is CASSLSQGSYEQYF. The CDR3 DNA reads as TGTGCCAGCAGCTTATCCCAGGGGTCCTACGAGCAGTACTTC.

The chain uses TRBV28 and TRBJ1-5; TRBD1 aligns across 8 bases. The CDR3 contains 16 residues. Trimming cost V 7 bases and J 2 bases; bases outside gene matches: 10. The germline CDR1 and CDR2 sequences are MDHEN and SYDVKM. The chain's CDR3 is CASTPQGAGGNQPQHF. The CDR3 DNA follows: TGTGCCAGCACACCCCAGGGGGCTGGAGGCAATCAGCCCCAGCATTTT. The variable domain in full, with the rest retrieved from reference TRBV28 and TRBJ1-5, is DVKVTQSSRYLVKRTGEKVFLECVQDMDHENMFWYRQDPGLGLRLIYFSYDVKMKEKGDIPEGYSVSREKKERFSLILESASTNQTSMYLCASTPQGAGGNQPQHFGDGTRLSIL.

The chain uses TRBV18 and TRBJ2-5; no clear D. Germline CDR1 KGHSH, CDR2 LQKENI. The CDR3 runs to 12 residues. V was pared by 3 bases and J by 4 bases, with 6 bases between. The CDR3 region has the DNA TGTGCCAGCTCACCGGCGAGAGAGACCCAGTACTTC. This translates into CASSPARETQYF.